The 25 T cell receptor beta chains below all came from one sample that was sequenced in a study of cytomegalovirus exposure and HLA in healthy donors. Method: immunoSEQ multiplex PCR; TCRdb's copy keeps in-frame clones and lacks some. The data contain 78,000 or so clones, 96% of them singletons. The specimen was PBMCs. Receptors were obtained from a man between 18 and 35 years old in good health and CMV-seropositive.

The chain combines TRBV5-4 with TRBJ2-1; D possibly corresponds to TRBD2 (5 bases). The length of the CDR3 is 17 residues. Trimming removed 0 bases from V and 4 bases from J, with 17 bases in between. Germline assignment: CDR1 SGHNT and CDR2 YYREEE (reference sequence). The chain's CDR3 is CASSLALASNRYNEQFF. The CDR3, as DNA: TGTGCCAGCAGCTTGGCTCTAGCCTCAAACCGTTACAATGAGCAGTTCTTC.

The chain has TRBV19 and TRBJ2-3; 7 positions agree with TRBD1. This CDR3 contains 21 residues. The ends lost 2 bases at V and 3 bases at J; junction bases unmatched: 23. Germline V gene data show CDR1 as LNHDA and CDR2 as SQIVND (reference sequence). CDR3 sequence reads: CASSIRFWGQTTSLKTDTQYF. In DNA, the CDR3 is TGTGCCAGTAGTATAAGATTTTGGGGACAGACTACGAGCCTCAAGACAGATACGCAGTATTTT.

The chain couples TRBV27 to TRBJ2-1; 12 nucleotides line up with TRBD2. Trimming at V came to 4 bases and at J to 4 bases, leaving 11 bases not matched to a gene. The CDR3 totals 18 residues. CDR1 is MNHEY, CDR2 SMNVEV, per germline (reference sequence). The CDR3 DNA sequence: TGTGCCAGCAGTTCATCTAGCGGGAGGGCCGAAGGTTACAATGAGCAGTTCTTC. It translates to CASSSSSGRAEGYNEQFF.

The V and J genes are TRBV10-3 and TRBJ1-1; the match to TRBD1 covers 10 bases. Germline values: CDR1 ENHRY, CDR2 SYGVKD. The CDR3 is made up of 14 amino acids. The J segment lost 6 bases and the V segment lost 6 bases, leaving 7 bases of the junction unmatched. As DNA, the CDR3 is TGTGCCATCAGCGGGACAGGGGTTTCGGCTGAAGCTTTCTTT. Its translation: CAISGTGVSAEAFF.

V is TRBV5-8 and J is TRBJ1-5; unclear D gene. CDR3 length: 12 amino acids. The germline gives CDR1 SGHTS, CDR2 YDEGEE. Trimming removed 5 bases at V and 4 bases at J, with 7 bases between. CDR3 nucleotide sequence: TGTGCCAGCAGTAAGGAGAATCAGCCCCAGCATTTT. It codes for CASSKENQPQHF.

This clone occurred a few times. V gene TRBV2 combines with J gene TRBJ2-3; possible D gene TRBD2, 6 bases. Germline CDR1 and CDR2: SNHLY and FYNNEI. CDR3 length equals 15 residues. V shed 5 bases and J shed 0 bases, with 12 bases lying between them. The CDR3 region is CASSRFSGSTDTQYF. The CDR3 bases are TGTGCCAGCAGTCGATTCAGCGGGAGCACAGATACGCAGTATTTT.

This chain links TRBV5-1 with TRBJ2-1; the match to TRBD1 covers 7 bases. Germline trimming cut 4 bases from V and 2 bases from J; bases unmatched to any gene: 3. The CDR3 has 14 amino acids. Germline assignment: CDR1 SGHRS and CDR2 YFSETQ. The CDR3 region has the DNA TGCGCCAGCAGCCCCGGGACAGCCTACAATGAGCAGTTCTTC. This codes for CASSPGTAYNEQFF.

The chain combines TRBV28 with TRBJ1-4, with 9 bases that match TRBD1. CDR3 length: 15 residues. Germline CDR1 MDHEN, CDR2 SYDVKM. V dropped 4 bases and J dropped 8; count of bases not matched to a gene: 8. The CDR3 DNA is TGTGCCAGCAGTTCGACCGGGACAGGGTTGGAAAAACTGTTTTTT. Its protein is CASSSTGTGLEKLFF.

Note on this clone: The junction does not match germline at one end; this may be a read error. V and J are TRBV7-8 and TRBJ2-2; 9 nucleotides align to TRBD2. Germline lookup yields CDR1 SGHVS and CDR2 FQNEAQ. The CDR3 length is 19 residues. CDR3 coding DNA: TGTGCCAGCAGCCTAGCGGAGGAGCGGGAGGCCCGCAGGTCCGGGGAGCTGTTTTTT. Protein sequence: CASSLAEEREARRSGELFF.

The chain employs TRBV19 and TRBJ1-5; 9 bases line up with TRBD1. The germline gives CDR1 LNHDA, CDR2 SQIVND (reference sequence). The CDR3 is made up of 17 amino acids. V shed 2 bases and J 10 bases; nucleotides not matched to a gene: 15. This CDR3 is CASSITRSGQGIIPQHF. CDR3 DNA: TGTGCCAGTAGTATAACTCGGTCGGGACAGGGAATAATACCCCAGCATTTT. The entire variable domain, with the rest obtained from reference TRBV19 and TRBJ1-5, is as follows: DGGITQSPKYLFRKEGQNVTLSCEQNLNHDAMYWYRQDPGQGLRLIYYSQIVNDFQKGDIAEGYSVSREKKESFPLTVTSAQKNPTAFYLCASSITRSGQGIIPQHFGDGTRLSIL.

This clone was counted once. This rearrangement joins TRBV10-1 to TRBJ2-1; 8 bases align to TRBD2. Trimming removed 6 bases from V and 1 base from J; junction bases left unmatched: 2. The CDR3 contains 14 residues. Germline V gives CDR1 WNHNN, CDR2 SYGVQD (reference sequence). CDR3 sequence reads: CASSTSGSYNEQFF. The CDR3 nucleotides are TGCGCCAGCAGCACTAGCGGATCCTACAATGAGCAGTTCTTC.

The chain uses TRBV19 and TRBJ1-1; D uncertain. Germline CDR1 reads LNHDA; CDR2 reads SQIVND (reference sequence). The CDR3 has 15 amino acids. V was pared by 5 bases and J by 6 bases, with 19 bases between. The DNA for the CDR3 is TGTGCCAGTAGTTTCCTAAGGGAGAGCGGGGCTGAAGCTTTCTTT. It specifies CASSFLRESGAEAFF.

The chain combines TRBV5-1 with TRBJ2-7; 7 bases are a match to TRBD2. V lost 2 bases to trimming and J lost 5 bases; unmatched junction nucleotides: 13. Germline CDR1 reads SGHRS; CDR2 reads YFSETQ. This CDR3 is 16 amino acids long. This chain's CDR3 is CASSFLRIAGSDEQYF. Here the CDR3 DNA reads TGCGCCAGCAGCTTTTTGAGGATAGCGGGCTCAGACGAGCAGTACTTC. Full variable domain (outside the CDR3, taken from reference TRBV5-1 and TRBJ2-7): KAGVTQTPRYLIKTRGQQVTLSCSPISGHRSVSWYQQTPGQGLQFLFEYFSETQRNKGNFPGRFSGRQFSNSRSEMNVSTLELGDSALYLCASSFLRIAGSDEQYFGPGTRLTVT.

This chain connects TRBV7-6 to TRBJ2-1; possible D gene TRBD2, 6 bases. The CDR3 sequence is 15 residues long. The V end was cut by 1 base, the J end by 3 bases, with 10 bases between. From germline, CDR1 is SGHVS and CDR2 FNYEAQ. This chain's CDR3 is CASSLGGIGYNEQFF. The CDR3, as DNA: TGTGCCAGCAGCTTAGGCGGGATAGGCTACAATGAGCAGTTCTTC.

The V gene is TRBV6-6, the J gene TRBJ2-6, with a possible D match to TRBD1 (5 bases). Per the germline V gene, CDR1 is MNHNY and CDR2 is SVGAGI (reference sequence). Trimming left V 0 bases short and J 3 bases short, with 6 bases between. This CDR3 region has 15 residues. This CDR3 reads CASSYSGDGANVLTF. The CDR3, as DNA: TGTGCCAGCAGTTACTCAGGGGATGGGGCCAACGTCCTGACTTTC.

The CDR3 sequence: CSAAGEETQYF. Here the CDR3 DNA reads TGCAGTGCGGCAGGGGAAGAGACCCAGTACTTC. The chain joins TRBV20-1 to TRBJ2-5; D might be TRBD1 (6 bases). The CDR3 totals 11 residues. With 6 bases removed from V and 3 bases from J, the gap between germline ends came to 8 bases. From germline, CDR1 is DFQATT and CDR2 SNEGSKA (reference sequence).

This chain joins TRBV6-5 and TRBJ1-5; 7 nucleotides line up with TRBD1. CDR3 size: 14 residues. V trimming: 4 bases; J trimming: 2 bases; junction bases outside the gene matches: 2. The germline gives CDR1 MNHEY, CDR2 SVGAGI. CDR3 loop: CASSSGQGNQPQHF. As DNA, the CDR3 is TGTGCCAGCAGTTCCGGACAGGGCAATCAGCCCCAGCATTTT.

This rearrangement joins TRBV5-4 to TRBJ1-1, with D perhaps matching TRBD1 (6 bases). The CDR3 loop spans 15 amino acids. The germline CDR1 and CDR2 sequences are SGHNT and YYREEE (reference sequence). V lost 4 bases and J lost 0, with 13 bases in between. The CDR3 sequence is CASSGKDRMNTEAFF. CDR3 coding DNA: TGTGCCAGCAGCGGGAAGGACAGAATGAACACTGAAGCTTTCTTT. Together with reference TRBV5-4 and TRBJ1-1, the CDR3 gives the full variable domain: ETGVTQSPTHLIKTRGQQVTLRCSSQSGHNTVSWYQQALGQGPQFIFQYYREEENGRGNFPPRFSGLQFPNYSSELNVNALELDDSALYLCASSGKDRMNTEAFFGQGTRLTVV.

The CDR3 region is CASRWATREQYF. CDR3 DNA sequence: TGTGCCAGCAGATGGGCCACCCGCGAGCAGTACTTC. This chain connects TRBV6-5 to TRBJ2-7; the D is unclear. Germline V gene lookup returns CDR1 MNHEY and CDR2 SVGAGI. This CDR3 has 12 amino acids. Deletions cut 6 bases from V and 6 bases from J, with 12 bases between.

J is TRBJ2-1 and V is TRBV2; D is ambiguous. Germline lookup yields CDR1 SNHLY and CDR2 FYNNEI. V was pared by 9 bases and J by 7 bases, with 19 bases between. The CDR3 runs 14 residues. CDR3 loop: CARTDGRGNNEQFF. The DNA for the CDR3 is TGTGCCAGAACCGACGGCAGAGGTAATAATGAGCAGTTCTTC.

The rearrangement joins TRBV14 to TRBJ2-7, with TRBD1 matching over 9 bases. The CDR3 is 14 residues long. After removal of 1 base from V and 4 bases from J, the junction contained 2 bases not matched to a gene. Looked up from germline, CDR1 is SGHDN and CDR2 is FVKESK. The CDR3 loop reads CASSQGTGVYEQYF. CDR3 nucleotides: TGTGCCAGCAGCCAAGGGACAGGGGTATACGAGCAGTACTTC.

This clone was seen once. CDR3 sequence: CASSLFEGDTQYF. DNA of the CDR3: TGTGCCAGCAGCTTATTCGAGGGTGATACGCAGTATTTT. The V gene is TRBV7-2, the J gene TRBJ2-3, with D possibly matching TRBD2 (5 bases). Germline V gene data show CDR1 as SGHTA and CDR2 as FQGNSA. The length of the CDR3 is 13 residues. Between the trimmed V and J ends, which lost 2 bases and 6 bases, there was a span of 9 bases.

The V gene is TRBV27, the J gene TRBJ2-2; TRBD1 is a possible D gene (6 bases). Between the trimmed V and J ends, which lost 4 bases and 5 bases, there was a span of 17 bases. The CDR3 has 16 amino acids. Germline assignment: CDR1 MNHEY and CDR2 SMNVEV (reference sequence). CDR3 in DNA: TGTGCCAGCAGTTCCAAACCAGGGGTGTATACCGGGGAGCTGTTTTTT. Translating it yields CASSSKPGVYTGELFF.

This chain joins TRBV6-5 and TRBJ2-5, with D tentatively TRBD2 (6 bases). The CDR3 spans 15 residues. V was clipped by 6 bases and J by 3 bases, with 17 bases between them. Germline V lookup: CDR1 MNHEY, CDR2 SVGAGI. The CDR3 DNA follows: TGTGCCAGCAGCCCCACCGGGGGTGGGGAAGAGACCCAGTACTTC. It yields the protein CASSPTGGGEETQYF.

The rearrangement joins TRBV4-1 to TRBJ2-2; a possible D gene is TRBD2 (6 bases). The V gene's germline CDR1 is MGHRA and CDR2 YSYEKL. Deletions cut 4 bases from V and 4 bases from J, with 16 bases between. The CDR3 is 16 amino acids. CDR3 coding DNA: TGCGCCAGCAGCCCACCGGGCCAGGGAGGCACCGGGGAGCTGTTTTTT. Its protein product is CASSPPGQGGTGELFF.